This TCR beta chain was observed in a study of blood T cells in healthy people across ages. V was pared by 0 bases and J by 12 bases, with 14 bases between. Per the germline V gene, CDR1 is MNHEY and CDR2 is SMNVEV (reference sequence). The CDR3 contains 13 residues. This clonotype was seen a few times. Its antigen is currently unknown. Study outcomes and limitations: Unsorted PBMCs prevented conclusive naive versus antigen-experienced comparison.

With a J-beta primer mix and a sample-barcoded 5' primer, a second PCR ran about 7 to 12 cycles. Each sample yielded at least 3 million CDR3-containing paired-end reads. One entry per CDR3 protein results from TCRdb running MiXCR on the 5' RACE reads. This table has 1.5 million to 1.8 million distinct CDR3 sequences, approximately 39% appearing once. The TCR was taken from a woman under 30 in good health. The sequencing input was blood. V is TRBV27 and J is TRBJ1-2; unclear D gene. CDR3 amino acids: CASSLSLGRAHTF. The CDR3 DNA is TGTGCCAGCAGTTTATCGCTGGGGAGGGCCCACACCTTC.